A selection of T cell receptor beta chains follows, all from one sample in a study of T-cell memory formation after mild COVID-19. In TCRdb, the 5' RACE reads were re-called with MiXCR into one record per CDR3 protein. Among 540,000 or so distinct CDR3 sequences listed, 20% were seen once. Source material: PBMCs or a T cell subset sorted from them (not recorded which). The receptors stem from an adult woman who had mild COVID-19 (a few samples of this study predate the infection). Cell type and time point are not known. Each CDR3 is given with its conserved first and last residue. The D gene is left open where the match is weak. Size values are once, few and many counts, or a class for expanded clones, and some rows have none.

v_call,d_call,j_call,clone_size,cdr3_aa,cdr3_nt
TRBV24-1,.,TRBJ2-3,few,CATSDPRSISGDTQYF,TGTGCCACCAGTGATCCCCGGAGCATTTCGGGAGATACGCAGTATTTT
TRBV7-9,TRBD2,TRBJ2-5,.,CASSSLTGDPAGGTRETQYF,TGTGCCAGCAGCTCGCTTACAGGGGATCCAGCGGGGGGTACTCGGGAGACCCAGTACTTC
TRBV7-3,TRBD2,TRBJ2-1,many,CASSLGLAGVDEQFF,TGTGCCAGCAGCTTAGGACTAGCGGGAGTAGATGAGCAGTTCTTC
TRBV2,.,TRBJ1-5,.,CASSESDTSNQPQHF,TGTGCCAGCAGTGAATCGGACACTAGCAATCAGCCCCAGCATTTT
TRBV4-3,TRBD2,TRBJ2-5,.,CASSPGLAGGLEETQYF,TGCGCCAGCAGTCCCGGACTAGCGGGAGGTCTGGAGGAGACCCAGTACTTC
TRBV24-1,TRBD1,TRBJ2-2,.,CATQGQEDTGELFF,TGTGCCACCCAGGGACAGGAGGACACCGGGGAGCTGTTTTTT
TRBV7-9,.,TRBJ2-7,.,CASSFNPRGEKYEQYF,TGTGCCAGCAGCTTTAATCCCAGGGGAGAAAAATACGAGCAGTACTTC
TRBV6-5,.,TRBJ2-6,few,CASSYSRWSSGANVLTF,TGTGCCAGCAGTTACTCACGTTGGAGCTCTGGGGCCAACGTCCTGACTTTC
TRBV6-5,TRBD2,TRBJ2-1,.,CASRLSGRGSYNEQFF,TGTGCCAGCAGGTTAAGCGGGAGGGGCTCCTACAATGAGCAGTTCTTC
TRBV19,.,TRBJ2-2,few,CASTGRANTGELFF,TGTGCCAGCACCGGACGTGCGAACACCGGGGAGCTGTTTTTT
TRBV5-1,TRBD2,TRBJ2-1,few,CASSSGGTSGNEQFF,TGCGCCAGCAGCTCCGGAGGGACTAGCGGCAATGAGCAGTTCTTC
TRBV30,TRBD1,TRBJ1-2,.,CAWSVGTGGYGYTF,TGTGCCTGGAGTGTTGGGACAGGTGGCTATGGCTACACCTTC
TRBV5-4,.,TRBJ1-1,few,CASSLVGDMNTEAFF,TGTGCCAGCAGCTTGGTTGGGGATATGAACACTGAAGCTTTCTTT
TRBV12-3/TRBV12-4,.,TRBJ2-1,.,CASSLAHGDLYNEQFF,TGTGCCAGCAGTTTAGCGCACGGGGACCTATACAATGAGCAGTTCTTC
TRBV12-3/TRBV12-4,TRBD1,TRBJ1-1,.,CASTDRRDRVEAFF,TGTGCCAGCACCGATCGCCGGGACAGGGTTGAAGCTTTCTTT
TRBV7-3,TRBD2,TRBJ2-1,few,CASSLHSRAGLGDEQFF,TGTGCCAGCAGCCTGCACTCCCGAGCGGGGTTAGGCGATGAGCAGTTCTTC
TRBV20-1,.,TRBJ2-3,few,CSATRGAFSTDTQYF,TGCAGTGCTACCCGGGGGGCCTTCAGCACAGATACGCAGTATTTT
TRBV12-3/TRBV12-4,.,TRBJ2-5,.,CASSPPSGQETQYF,TGTGCCAGCAGTCCACCGAGCGGCCAAGAGACCCAGTACTTC
TRBV7-9,TRBD2,TRBJ2-1,many,CASSLSGRAYNEQFF,TGTGCCAGCAGCCTGAGCGGGAGGGCTTACAATGAGCAGTTCTTC
TRBV4-1,TRBD1,TRBJ1-5,.,CASSQLSPDREKGLNQPQHF,TGCGCCAGCAGCCAACTTAGCCCCGACAGGGAAAAGGGCCTCAATCAGCCCCAGCATTTT
TRBV20-1,.,TRBJ1-1,few,CSAGWLGTEAFF,TGCAGTGCGGGGTGGCTGGGCACTGAAGCTTTCTTT
TRBV7-9,.,TRBJ2-1,.,CASSFFETPKPRGNEQFF,TGTGCCAGCAGCTTTTTTGAGACTCCTAAACCACGGGGCAATGAGCAGTTCTTC
TRBV20-1,.,TRBJ1-2,few,CSARVSNGYTF,TGCAGTGCCCGGGTCTCAAATGGCTACACCTTC
TRBV7-9,TRBD1,TRBJ2-3,few,CASSREERDSFYKDTQYF,TGTGCCAGCAGCCGAGAAGAACGGGACAGTTTTTATAAAGATACGCAGTATTTT
TRBV29-1,.,TRBJ2-7,.,CSVSLTSSYEQYF,TGCAGCGTTTCCCTTACTAGCAGCTACGAGCAGTACTTC
TRBV27,.,TRBJ2-5,few,CASSLYSGRETQYF,TGTGCCAGCAGTTTATATTCCGGGAGAGAGACCCAGTACTTC
TRBV18,.,TRBJ2-7,.,CASSPPNSTYEQYF,TGTGCCAGCTCACCACCGAACTCCACCTACGAGCAGTACTTC
TRBV9,.,TRBJ2-7,.,CASSGPGGGGSYEQYF,TGTGCCAGCAGCGGCCCGGGAGGAGGGGGATCCTACGAGCAGTACTTC
TRBV15,.,TRBJ2-7,.,CATSEPGAGLSYEQYF,TGTGCCACCAGCGAACCGGGGGCGGGACTCTCCTACGAGCAGTACTTC
TRBV2,.,TRBJ1-1,few,CASWYGTEAFF,TGTGCCAGTTGGTATGGAACTGAAGCTTTCTTT
TRBV7-8,.,TRBJ1-1,.,CASSSFSGYTEAFF,TGTGCCAGCAGCTCGTTCTCGGGGTACACTGAAGCTTTCTTT
TRBV5-5,.,TRBJ2-7,few,CASSSDFNYEQYF,TGTGCCAGCAGCTCCGATTTCAACTACGAGCAGTACTTC
TRBV28,.,TRBJ2-7,.,CASSLPRELPYEQYF,TGTGCCAGCAGTCTCCCCAGGGAACTTCCCTACGAGCAGTACTTC
TRBV30,TRBD1,TRBJ2-7,.,CAWRGRQGISYEQYF,TGTGCCTGGAGAGGTCGACAGGGGATCTCCTACGAGCAGTACTTC
TRBV24-1,.,TRBJ2-3,.,CATNPGLTDTQYF,TGTGCCACCAATCCGGGTCTCACAGATACGCAGTATTTT
TRBV5-4,.,TRBJ2-3,few,CASRLTEDTQYF,TGTGCCAGCAGGTTGACAGAGGATACGCAGTATTTT
TRBV7-6,.,TRBJ2-1,.,CASSLIGGSLDEQFF,TGTGCCAGCAGCTTAATTGGCGGGTCGTTGGATGAGCAGTTCTTC
TRBV2,.,TRBJ1-2,.,CASPHTDSSYGYTF,TGTGCCAGCCCTCACACGGACAGCTCCTATGGCTACACCTTC
TRBV29-1,.,TRBJ2-3,many,CSVESAGGTDTQYF,TGCAGCGTTGAATCGGCGGGCGGCACAGATACGCAGTATTTT
TRBV6-5,TRBD2,TRBJ2-1,.,CASSYRLAGYNEQFF,TGTGCCAGCAGTTATCGACTAGCGGGATACAATGAGCAGTTCTTC
TRBV6-2/TRBV6-3,TRBD2,TRBJ2-5,few,CASSYWLAGAKTQYF,TGTGCCAGCAGTTACTGGCTAGCGGGGGCCAAGACCCAGTACTTC
TRBV6-2/TRBV6-3,.,TRBJ2-7,few,CASSTVGYEQYF,TGTGCCAGCAGCACCGTCGGTTACGAGCAGTACTTC
TRBV6-5,TRBD1,TRBJ1-5,.,CASSGGDLGQSNQPQHF,TGTGCCAGCAGTGGAGGCGACCTGGGACAGAGCAATCAGCCCCAGCATTTT
TRBV6-1,.,TRBJ2-3,few,CASSEPVSTDTQYF,TGTGCCAGCAGTGAACCCGTTAGCACAGATACGCAGTATTTT
TRBV7-9,.,TRBJ1-1,few,CASSLAVGAFF,TGTGCCAGCAGCTTAGCGGTAGGAGCTTTCTTT
TRBV4-3,TRBD1,TRBJ1-1,.,CASSQARGTVASFF,TGCGCCAGCAGCCAAGCCAGAGGGACAGTCGCCTCTTTCTTT
TRBV11-2,TRBD1,TRBJ2-4,.,CASSSYPDRVYF,TGTGCCAGCAGCTCGTACCCAGACAGGGTGTACTTC
TRBV9,.,TRBJ2-2,.,CASSIQGTGELFF,TGTGCCAGCAGCATCCAGGGTACCGGGGAGCTGTTTTTT
TRBV24-1,.,TRBJ1-1,.,CATSVGRGTEAFF,TGTGCCACCAGTGTGGGTAGAGGCACTGAAGCTTTCTTT
TRBV20-1,.,TRBJ1-5,.,CSASSAGKVSLITQPQHF,TGCAGTGCTAGTTCAGCCGGGAAAGTATCATTGATAACTCAGCCCCAGCATTTT
TRBV7-9,.,TRBJ2-1,.,CASSLGEDNEQFF,TGTGCCAGCAGCTTAGGAGAGGACAATGAGCAGTTCTTC
TRBV24-1,TRBD1,TRBJ1-2,.,CATSDPDRDYGYTF,TGTGCCACCAGTGATCCTGACAGGGACTATGGCTACACCTTC
TRBV7-2,.,TRBJ2-3,many,CASSLQGGDTQYF,TGTGCCAGCAGCCTTCAGGGAGGAGATACGCAGTATTTT